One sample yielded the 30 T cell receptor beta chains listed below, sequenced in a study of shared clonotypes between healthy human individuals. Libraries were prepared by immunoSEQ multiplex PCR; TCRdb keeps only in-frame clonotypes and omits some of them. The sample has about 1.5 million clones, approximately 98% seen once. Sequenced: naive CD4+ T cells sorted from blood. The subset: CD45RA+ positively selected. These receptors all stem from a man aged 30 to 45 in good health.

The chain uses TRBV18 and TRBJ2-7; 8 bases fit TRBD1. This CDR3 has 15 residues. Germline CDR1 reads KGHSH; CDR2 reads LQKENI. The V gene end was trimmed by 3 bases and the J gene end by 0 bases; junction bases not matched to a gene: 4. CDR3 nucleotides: TGTGCCAGCTCACCCCGGGACAGGTTCTCCTACGAGCAGTACTTC. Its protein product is CASSPRDRFSYEQYF.

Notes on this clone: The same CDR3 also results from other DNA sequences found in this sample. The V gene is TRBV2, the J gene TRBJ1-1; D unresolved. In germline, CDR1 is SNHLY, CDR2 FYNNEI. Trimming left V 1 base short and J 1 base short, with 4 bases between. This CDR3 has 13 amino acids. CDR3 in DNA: TGTGCCAGCAGTGAAGACAGGAACACTGAAGCTTTCTTT. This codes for CASSEDRNTEAFF. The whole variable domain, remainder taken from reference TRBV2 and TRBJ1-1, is EPEVTQTPSHQVTQMGQEVILRCVPISNHLYFYWYRQILGQKVEFLVSFYNNEISEKSEIFDDQFSVERPDGSNFTLKIRSTKLEDSAMYFCASSEDRNTEAFFGQGTRLTVV.

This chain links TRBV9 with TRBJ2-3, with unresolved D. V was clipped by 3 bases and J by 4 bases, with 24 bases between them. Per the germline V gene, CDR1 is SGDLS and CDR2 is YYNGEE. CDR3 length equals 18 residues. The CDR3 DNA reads TGTGCCAGCAGCGAGACCCCGTCCCGGGCCGGAGCAGCAGATACGCAGTATTTT. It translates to CASSETPSRAGAADTQYF.

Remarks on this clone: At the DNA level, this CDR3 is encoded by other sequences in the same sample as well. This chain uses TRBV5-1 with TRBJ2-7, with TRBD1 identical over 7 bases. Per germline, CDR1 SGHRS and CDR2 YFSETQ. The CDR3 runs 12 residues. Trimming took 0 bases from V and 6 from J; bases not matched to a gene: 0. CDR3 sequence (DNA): TGCGCCAGCAGCTTGGCAGGGGGCGAGCAGTACTTC. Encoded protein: CASSLAGGEQYF.

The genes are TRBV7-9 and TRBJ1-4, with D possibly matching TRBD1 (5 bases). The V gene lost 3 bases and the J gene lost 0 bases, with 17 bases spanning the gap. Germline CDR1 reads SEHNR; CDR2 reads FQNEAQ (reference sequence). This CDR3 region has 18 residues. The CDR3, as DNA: TGTGCCAGCAGCTTTCGAAGGGGTTTAGGGGCAACTAATGAAAAACTGTTTTTT. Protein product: CASSFRRGLGATNEKLFF.

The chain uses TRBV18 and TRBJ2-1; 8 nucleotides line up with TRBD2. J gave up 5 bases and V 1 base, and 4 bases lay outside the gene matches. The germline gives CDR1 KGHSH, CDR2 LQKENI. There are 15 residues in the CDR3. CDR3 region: CASSPLAGNNNEQFF. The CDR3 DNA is TGTGCCAGCTCACCACTAGCGGGGAATAACAATGAGCAGTTCTTC. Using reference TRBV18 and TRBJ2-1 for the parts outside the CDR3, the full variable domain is NAGVMQNPRHLVRRRGQEARLRCSPMKGHSHVYWYRQLPEEGLKFMVYLQKENIIDESGMPKERFSAEFPKEGPSILRIQQVVRGDSAAYFCASSPLAGNNNEQFFGPGTRLTVL.

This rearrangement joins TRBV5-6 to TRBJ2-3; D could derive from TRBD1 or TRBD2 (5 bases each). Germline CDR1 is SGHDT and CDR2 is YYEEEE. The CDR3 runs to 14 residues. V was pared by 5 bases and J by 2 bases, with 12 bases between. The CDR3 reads CASSGDRDTDTQYF. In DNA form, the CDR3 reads TGTGCCAGCAGTGGGGACCGAGACACAGATACGCAGTATTTT.

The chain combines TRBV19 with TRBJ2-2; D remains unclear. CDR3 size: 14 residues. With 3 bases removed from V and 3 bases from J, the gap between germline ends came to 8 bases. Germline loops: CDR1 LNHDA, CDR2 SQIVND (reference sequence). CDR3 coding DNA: TGTGCCAGTAGTATTCTCCTGGACACCGGGGAGCTGTTTTTT. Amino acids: CASSILLDTGELFF.

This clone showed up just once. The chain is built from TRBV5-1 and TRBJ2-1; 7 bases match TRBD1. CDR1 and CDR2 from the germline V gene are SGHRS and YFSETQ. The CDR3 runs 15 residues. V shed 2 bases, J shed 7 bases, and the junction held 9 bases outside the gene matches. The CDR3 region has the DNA TGCGCCAGCAGCTTACAGGGGAGATCGGGGAATGAGCAGTTCTTC. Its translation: CASSLQGRSGNEQFF.

The CDR3 here is CASRDHSGRNYGYTF. CDR3 DNA sequence: TGTGCCAGTAGGGATCACAGCGGTCGGAACTATGGCTACACCTTC. The chain combines TRBV19 with TRBJ1-2; D unclear. The CDR3 sequence is 15 residues long. Germline V gene sequence: CDR1 LNHDA, CDR2 SQIVND (reference sequence). V was clipped by 6 bases and J by 2 bases, with 16 bases between them.

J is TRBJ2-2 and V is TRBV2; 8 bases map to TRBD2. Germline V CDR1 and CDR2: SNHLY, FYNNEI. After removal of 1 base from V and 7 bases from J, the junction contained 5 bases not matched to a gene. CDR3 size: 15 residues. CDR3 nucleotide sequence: TGTGCCAGCAGTGAAGAAGGACTAGCCGGCGGGGAGCTGTTTTTT. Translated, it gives CASSEEGLAGGELFF.

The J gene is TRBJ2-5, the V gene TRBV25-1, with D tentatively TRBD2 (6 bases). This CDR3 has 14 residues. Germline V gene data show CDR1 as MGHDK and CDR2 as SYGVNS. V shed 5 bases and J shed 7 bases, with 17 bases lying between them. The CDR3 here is CASSPAVEGGTQYF. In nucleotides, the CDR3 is TGTGCCAGCAGTCCGGCAGTTGAGGGAGGGACCCAGTACTTC.

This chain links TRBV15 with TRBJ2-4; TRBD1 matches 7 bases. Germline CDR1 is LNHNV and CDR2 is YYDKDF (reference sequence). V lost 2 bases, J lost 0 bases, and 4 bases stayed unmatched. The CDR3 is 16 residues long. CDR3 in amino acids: CATSRQGVRAKNIQYF. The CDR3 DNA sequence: TGTGCCACCAGCAGACAGGGGGTGCGAGCCAAAAACATTCAGTACTTC. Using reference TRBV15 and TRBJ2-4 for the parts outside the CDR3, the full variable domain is DAMVIQNPRYQVTQFGKPVTLSCSQTLNHNVMYWYQQKSSQAPKLLFHYYDKDFNNEADTPDNFQSRRPNTSFCFLDIRSPGLGDTAMYLCATSRQGVRAKNIQYFGAGTRLSVL.

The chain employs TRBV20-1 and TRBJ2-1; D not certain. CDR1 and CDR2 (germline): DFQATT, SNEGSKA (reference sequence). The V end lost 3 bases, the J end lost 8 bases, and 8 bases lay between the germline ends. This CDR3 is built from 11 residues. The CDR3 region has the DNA TGCAGTGCTAGTCGATGGGATGAGCAGTTCTTC. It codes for CSASRWDEQFF.

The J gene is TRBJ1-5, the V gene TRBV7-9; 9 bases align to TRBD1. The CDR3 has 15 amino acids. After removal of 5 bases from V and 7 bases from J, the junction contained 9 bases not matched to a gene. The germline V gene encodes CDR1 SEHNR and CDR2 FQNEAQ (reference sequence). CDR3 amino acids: CASSPGQGVRQPQHF. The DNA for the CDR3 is TGTGCCAGCAGCCCGGGACAGGGAGTGAGACAGCCCCAGCATTTT.

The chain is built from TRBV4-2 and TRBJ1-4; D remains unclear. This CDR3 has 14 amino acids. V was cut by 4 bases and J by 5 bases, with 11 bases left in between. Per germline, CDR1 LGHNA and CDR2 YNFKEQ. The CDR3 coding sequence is TGTGCCAGCAGCCCCCTTGACGTGAATGAAAAACTGTTTTTT. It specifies CASSPLDVNEKLFF.

Here the CDR3 reads CASSTSWDLSQYF. The CDR3 DNA sequence: TGTGCCAGCAGTACTAGTTGGGATCTCTCGCAGTATTTT. The V call is TRBV6-5, the J call TRBJ2-3; maybe TRBD2 (5 bases). This CDR3 has 13 residues. With 5 bases removed from V and 10 bases from J, the gap between germline ends came to 16 bases. The germline CDR1 and CDR2 sequences are MNHEY and SVGAGI.

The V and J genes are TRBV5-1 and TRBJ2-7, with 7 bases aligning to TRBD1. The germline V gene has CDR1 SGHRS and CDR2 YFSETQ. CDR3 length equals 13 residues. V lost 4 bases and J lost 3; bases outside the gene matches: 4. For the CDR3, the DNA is TGCGCCAGCAGCGGGGACAGCTTCTACGAGCAGTACTTC. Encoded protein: CASSGDSFYEQYF. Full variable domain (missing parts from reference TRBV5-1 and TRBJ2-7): KAGVTQTPRYLIKTRGQQVTLSCSPISGHRSVSWYQQTPGQGLQFLFEYFSETQRNKGNFPGRFSGRQFSNSRSEMNVSTLELGDSALYLCASSGDSFYEQYFGPGTRLTVT.

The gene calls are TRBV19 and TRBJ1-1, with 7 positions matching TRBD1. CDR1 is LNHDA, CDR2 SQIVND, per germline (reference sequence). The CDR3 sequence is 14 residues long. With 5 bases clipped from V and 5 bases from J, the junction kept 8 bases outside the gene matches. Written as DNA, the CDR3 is TGTGCCAGTAGTTTAGGGGGCGCGGGGACTGAAGCTTTCTTT. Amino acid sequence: CASSLGGAGTEAFF.

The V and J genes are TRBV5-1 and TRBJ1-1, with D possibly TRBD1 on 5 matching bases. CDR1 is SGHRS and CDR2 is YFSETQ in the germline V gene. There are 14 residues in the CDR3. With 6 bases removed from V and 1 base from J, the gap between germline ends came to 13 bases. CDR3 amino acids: CASTTNGGNTEAFF. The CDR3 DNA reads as TGCGCCAGCACCACCAACGGGGGGAACACTGAAGCTTTCTTT.

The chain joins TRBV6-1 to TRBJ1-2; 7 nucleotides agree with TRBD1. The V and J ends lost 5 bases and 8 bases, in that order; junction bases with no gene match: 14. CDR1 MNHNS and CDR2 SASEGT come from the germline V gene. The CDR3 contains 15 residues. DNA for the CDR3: TGTGCCAGCAGTCCATCCGGGACAGCGGATAACGGCTACACCTTC. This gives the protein CASSPSGTADNGYTF.

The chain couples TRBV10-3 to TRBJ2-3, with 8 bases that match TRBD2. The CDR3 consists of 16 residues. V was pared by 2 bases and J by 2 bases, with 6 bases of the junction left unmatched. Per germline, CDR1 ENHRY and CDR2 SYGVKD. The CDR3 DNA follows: TGTGCCATCAGTGAGAGGGCTAGCGGGTCCACAGATACGCAGTATTTT. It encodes CAISERASGSTDTQYF.

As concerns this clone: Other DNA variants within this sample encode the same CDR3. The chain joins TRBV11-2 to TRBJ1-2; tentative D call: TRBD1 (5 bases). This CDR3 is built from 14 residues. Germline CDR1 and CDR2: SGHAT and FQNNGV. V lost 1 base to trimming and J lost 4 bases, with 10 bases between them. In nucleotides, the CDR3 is TGTGCCAGCAGCTTAGGCCAGGGTTTCTATGGCTACACCTTC. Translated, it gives CASSLGQGFYGYTF.

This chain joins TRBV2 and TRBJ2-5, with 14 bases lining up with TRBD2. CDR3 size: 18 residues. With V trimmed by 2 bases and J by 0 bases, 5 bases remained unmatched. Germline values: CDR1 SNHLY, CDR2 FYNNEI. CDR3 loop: CASSERTSGGFNQETQYF. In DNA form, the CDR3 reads TGTGCCAGCAGTGAACGGACTAGCGGGGGGTTTAACCAAGAGACCCAGTACTTC.

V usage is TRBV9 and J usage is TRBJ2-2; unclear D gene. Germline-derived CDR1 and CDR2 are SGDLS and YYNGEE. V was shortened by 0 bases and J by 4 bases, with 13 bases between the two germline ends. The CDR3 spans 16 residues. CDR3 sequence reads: CASSVDRPEFTGELFF. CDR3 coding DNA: TGTGCCAGCAGCGTAGATAGGCCAGAGTTCACCGGGGAGCTGTTTTTT.

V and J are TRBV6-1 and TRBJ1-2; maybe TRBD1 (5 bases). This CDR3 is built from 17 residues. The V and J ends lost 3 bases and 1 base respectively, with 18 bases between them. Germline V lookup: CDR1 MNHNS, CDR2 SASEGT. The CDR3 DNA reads TGTGCCAGCAGTGATGGAAGGTGGGGCTTCCTTAACTATGGCTACACCTTC. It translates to CASSDGRWGFLNYGYTF.

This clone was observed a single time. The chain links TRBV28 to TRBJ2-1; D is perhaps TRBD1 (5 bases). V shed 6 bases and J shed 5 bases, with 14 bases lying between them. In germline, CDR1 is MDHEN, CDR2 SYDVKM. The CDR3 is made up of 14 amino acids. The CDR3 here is CASRAPTVDNEQFF. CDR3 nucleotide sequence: TGTGCCAGCAGAGCACCGACAGTCGACAATGAGCAGTTCTTC.

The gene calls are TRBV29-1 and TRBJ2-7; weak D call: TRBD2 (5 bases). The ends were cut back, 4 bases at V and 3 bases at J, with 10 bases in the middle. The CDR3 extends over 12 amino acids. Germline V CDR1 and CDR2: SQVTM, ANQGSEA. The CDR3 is CSVVATRYEQYF. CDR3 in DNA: TGCAGCGTTGTAGCGACCCGCTACGAGCAGTACTTC.

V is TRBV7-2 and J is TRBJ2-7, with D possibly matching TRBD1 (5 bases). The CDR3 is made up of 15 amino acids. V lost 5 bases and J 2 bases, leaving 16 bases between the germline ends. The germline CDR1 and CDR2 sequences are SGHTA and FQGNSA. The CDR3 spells CASSPRQTLTYEQYF. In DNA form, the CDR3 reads TGTGCCAGCAGCCCCAGACAGACACTTACCTACGAGCAGTACTTC.

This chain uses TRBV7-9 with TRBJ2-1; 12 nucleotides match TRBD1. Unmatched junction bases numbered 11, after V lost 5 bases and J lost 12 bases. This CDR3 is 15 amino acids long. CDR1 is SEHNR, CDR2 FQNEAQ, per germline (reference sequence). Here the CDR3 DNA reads TGTGCCAGCAGCCTATCCGGGACAGGGGGCTTTGGGCAGTTCTTC. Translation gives CASSLSGTGGFGQFF.